What follows is one T cell receptor beta chain and its context. What it binds is unknown. The data derive from a study of radiotherapy plus CTLA-4 blockade in lung cancer. Whole-study findings and limits: Once radiotherapy plus ipilimumab had been given, TCR clones derived from tumor expanded in blood.

Germline loops: CDR1 ENHRY, CDR2 SYGVKD. This CDR3 spans 16 amino acids. V lost 4 bases and J lost 5, with 20 bases in between. Sequencing was performed with immunoSEQ multiplex PCR; in TCRdb, only in-frame clones are kept and a portion is missing. The sample holds roughly 93,000 clones, more than 75% seen once. V is TRBV10-3 and J is TRBJ2-5, with D possibly TRBD2 on 7 matching bases. Specimen: peripheral blood, collected from a patient treated with radiotherapy plus ipilimumab. The clonotype originates from a human donor with non-small cell lung cancer who had a partial response to radiotherapy plus ipilimumab. This CDR3 reads CAISGAKRGGGETQYF. The CDR3 DNA reads TGTGCCATCAGTGGGGCTAAGCGGGGAGGGGGGGAGACCCAGTACTTC.